This TCR beta chain derives from a study of TIL therapy for anti-PD-1-resistant metastatic lung cancer. Overall study context: Tumors carried a median around 1.4 non-synonymous mutations per megabase.

The libraries were made with immunoSEQ v3. Sequencing depth was 1.9 million or so read pairs for survey level, roughly 4.5-6 million for deep. Profiled with immunoSEQ multiplex PCR; TCRdb holds only in-frame clones, not every one. The sample carries 95,000 or so clones, roughly 65% recorded once. Study-level points and caveats: Many TIL product clones were absent from baseline tumor, suggesting clonal contraction. Treatment-naive, never-smoker and oncogene-addicted patients were overrepresented in this highly selected cohort.

Time point indicated: pre-treatment sample, taken before nivolumab and TIL therapy. Most excised metastases sampled were pleural nodules or supraclavicular lymph nodes. This clone was counted once. The antigen remains undetermined. Germline CDR1 PRHDT, CDR2 FYEKMQ (reference sequence). This CDR3 has 13 residues. The V and J ends lost 0 bases and 10 bases respectively, with 10 bases between them. This sequence joins TRBV13 and TRBJ2-1; no definite D call. This receptor was taken from a person aged 25 to 85 with non-small cell lung cancer. This specimen consisted of tumor tissue, obtained at baseline. The CDR3 region has the DNA TGTGCCAGCAGCTTAGGAGGATCACCCGAGCAGTTCTTC. It specifies CASSLGGSPEQFF.